What follows describes a single T cell receptor beta chain. This clonotype was seen a handful of times. No cognate antigen has been identified for it. Base qualities are missing; no much larger clone stands one base away. Receptor amplification or capture employed 5' RACE. TCRdb names Illumina HiSeq 2500 as the instrument used. The second PCR ran for roughly 6 to 11 cycles and used a J-beta primer mix along with a sample-barcoded 5' primer. A unique molecular identifier was introduced onto each TCR beta cDNA molecule by a template-switch 5' adaptor carrying 12 random nucleotides. Each sample yielded at least 3 million CDR3-containing paired-end reads. First-strand cDNA was synthesized from all RNA with the Mint cDNA synthesis kit, primed by a TRBC-specific oligonucleotide. After uracil-DNA glycosylase treatment, a first 18-cycle PCR used universal primers M1SS and BC2_uni_R on all cDNA. The authors processed their data as follows. For normalization, 1 million high-quality reads were randomly selected from each sample, with every read carrying a distinct molecular identifier. Instead of being binned into consensus sequences, reads with shared molecular identifiers were discarded. CDR3 identification, clonotype clustering and error correction used MiTCR with a Q25 quality threshold and the strictest error-elimination algorithm. Lower-bound total TCR beta diversity was estimated with a nonparametric unseen species model using Euler transformation. TCRdb cleaned the public reads at Q25 with fastp, built clones with MiXCR and kept in-frame beta chains. A single entry per CDR3 protein holds the most common genes and DNA from its merged rows. The V and J calls shown here were made by TCRdb, not taken from the authors' results. The sample has about 580,000 distinct CDR3 sequences on record, roughly 48% of them singletons. Just under 25% of the sample is held by the ten biggest clonotypes.

Donors were a few dozen systemically healthy Caucasian individuals from Russia aged 6 to 90 years. About 9.1 milliliters of peripheral blood were collected from each donor into EDTA-treated Vacutainer tubes. Ficoll-Paque density-gradient centrifugation was used to isolate PBMCs, with at least 6 million obtained per sample. Trizol reagent was used to extract total RNA from the PBMCs, yielding at least 5 micrograms per sample. For every donor, flow cytometry on a PBMC aliquot measured the percentage of naive CD45RAhigh/CD27high T cells. These data are taken from a study of blood T cells in healthy people across ages (dated by TCRdb to about 2015). About the study as a whole: In model experiments, template switching captured about one uniquely barcoded TCR beta cDNA molecule for every two T cells. Using deep sequencing normalized with unique cDNA molecular identifiers, the study measured how TCR beta repertoire diversity changes with age. The donors were split into four age groups: young (average 16 years), middle-aged (about 40), aged (about 62) and long-lived (under 85). To avoid experimental bias, donors of different ages were randomly spread across the sequencing lanes. For two donors (one aged 18 to 30 and one aged 80 or older), the study analyzed two additional independent replicas of 1 million unique cDNA reads from the same blood draw. On the study overall, not on this receptor specifically: Estimates of total diversity based on one million sequenced T cells were regarded as lower bounds and as underestimates. Compared with the aged group, the long-lived group had more naive CD4+ T cells, fewer expanded clones and increased TCR diversity, suggesting age selection. Because the CMV infection status of the donors was unknown, age-related changes in expanded clonotypes may potentially have been confounded. The percentage of naive T cells measured by flow cytometry correlated strongly with observed TCR beta diversity. Observed TCR beta diversity per million T cells fell roughly linearly with age, and a significant reduction was already apparent by age around 40. Since profiling was done on bulk unsorted PBMCs, naive and antigen-experienced compartments could not be conclusively compared.

The CDR3 spans 12 residues, from the cysteine through the phenylalanine. The entry retains the CDR3 DNA only, 36 bases that are in frame from base 1. CDR1 and CDR2, looked up from the germline V gene, are SQVTM and ANQGSEA. The V and J ends are trimmed by 4 bases and 1 base, leaving 7 bases between them. The rearranged chain carries TRBV29-1 and TRBJ2-5, with a tentative D gene TRBD1 over 6 matching bases. What was sequenced was blood. The receptor's source is a man older than 75 in good health. The DNA is TGCAGCGTTGTGGACAGCCAAGAGACCCAGTACTTC. Its translation is CSVVDSQETQYF.